The next 26 T cell receptor beta chains were all read from a single sample in a study of response to subunit inactivated influenza vaccine. TCRdb itself ran the RT-PCR reads through MiXCR, one entry per CDR3 protein. Here the sample spans about 570,000 distinct CDR3 sequences, 11% being singletons. These records were also assigned to another study, of T cells expressing NK-cell markers. That paper adds: It was by 5'RACE template switching with UMIs that TCR beta cDNA was made.

The material sequenced was PBMCs from blood, taken on the day of vaccination. All receptors come from a man aged 45-65 years who received an inactivated influenza vaccine.

Regarding this clonotype: This sequence may be a read error, since a much larger clone differs from it by one base. J is TRBJ2-7 and V is TRBV7-9; D is unresolved. The CDR3 is made up of 11 amino acids. Germline V gene sequence: CDR1 SEHNR, CDR2 FQNEAQ (reference sequence). The V and J ends lost 5 bases and 6 bases respectively, with 8 bases between them. The CDR3 protein is CASSGDREQYF. The DNA of the CDR3 is TGTGCCAGCAGCGGGGATCGCGAGCAGTACTTC.

Here the CDR3 DNA reads TGTGCCATCAGTGAACTCGGGACTAGCGGAGGATTCGCGAACACCGGGGAGCTGTTTTTT. This translates into CAISELGTSGGFANTGELFF. The rearrangement joins TRBV10-3 to TRBJ2-2; TRBD2 agrees at 11 bases. Looked up from germline, CDR1 is ENHRY and CDR2 is SYGVKD. Germline trimming cut 3 bases from V and 0 bases from J; bases unmatched to any gene: 12. CDR3 length equals 20 residues.

This clonotype was found many times. V is TRBV7-2 and J is TRBJ2-7; no clear D gene. Per the germline V gene, CDR1 is SGHTA and CDR2 is FQGNSA. V was pared by 5 bases and J by 2 bases, with 16 bases between. The length of the CDR3 is 15 residues. For the CDR3, the DNA is TGTGCCAGCAGCCTCATTGATGGTCAGACCTACGAGCAGTACTTC. Amino acids: CASSLIDGQTYEQYF.

This clonotype was observed a few times. The CDR3 nucleotides read TGCGCCAGCAGCCCCGACACTACCTCCTACGAGCAGTACTTC. It translates to CASSPDTTSYEQYF. V and J are TRBV5-1 and TRBJ2-7; the D is unclear. CDR1 is SGHRS and CDR2 is YFSETQ in the germline V gene. The CDR3 loop spans 14 amino acids. Trimming took 4 bases from V and 0 from J, leaving 11 bases between them. Looking up the rest from reference TRBV5-1 and TRBJ2-7 gives the full variable domain: KAGVTQTPRYLIKTRGQQVTLSCSPISGHRSVSWYQQTPGQGLQFLFEYFSETQRNKGNFPGRFSGRQFSNSRSEMNVSTLELGDSALYLCASSPDTTSYEQYFGPGTRLTVT.

This clonotype was counted between two and nine times. The chain has TRBV4-2 and TRBJ1-2; D might be TRBD1 (5 bases). V was clipped by 0 bases and J by 9 bases, with 14 bases between them. This CDR3 spans 14 amino acids. The germline CDR1 and CDR2 sequences are LGHNA and YNFKEQ. CDR3 nucleotide sequence: TGTGCCAGCAGCCAAGAGACGGGGCGTTTGCGCTACACCTTC. Its protein product is CASSQETGRLRYTF.

This clonotype was found a few times. The V gene is TRBV4-1, the J gene TRBJ2-7, with D perhaps assigned TRBD1 or TRBD2 (5 bases each). Germline V CDR1 and CDR2: MGHRA, YSYEKL. This CDR3 comprises 14 residues. Trimming left V 2 bases short and J 3 bases short, with 11 bases between. CDR3 DNA: TGCGCCAGCAGCCAAAGGGACGGAAACTACGAGCAGTACTTC. Residues: CASSQRDGNYEQYF.

V usage is TRBV29-1 and J usage is TRBJ2-1; 11 bases align to TRBD2. The germline V gene encodes CDR1 SQVTM and CDR2 ANQGSEA. The CDR3 is 16 residues long. Trimming removed 0 bases from V and 7 bases from J; junction bases left unmatched: 8. The CDR3 region is CSVEENLAGGNNEQFF. The CDR3, as DNA: TGCAGCGTTGAAGAAAATCTAGCGGGGGGCAATAATGAGCAGTTCTTC.

This clonotype was detected many times. The chain couples TRBV7-9 to TRBJ2-1; 10 bases agree with TRBD2. J gave up 8 bases and V 5 bases, and 9 bases lay outside the gene matches. The CDR3 sequence is 15 residues long. The V gene's germline CDR1 is SEHNR and CDR2 FQNEAQ (reference sequence). In nucleotides, the CDR3 is TGTGCCAGCAGCCCTCCCAGCGGGAGGGCGTATGAGCAGTTCTTC. Its protein product is CASSPPSGRAYEQFF.

This clonotype was counted between two and nine times. This CDR3 reads CASSQDMSGRSPLHF. The DNA for the CDR3 is TGCGCCAGCAGCCAAGATATGTCAGGGCGGTCACCCCTCCACTTT. V is TRBV4-3 and J is TRBJ1-6, with D perhaps matching TRBD1 (5 bases). The CDR3 loop spans 15 amino acids. CDR1 is LGHNA and CDR2 is YSLEER in the germline V gene. Trimming left V 0 bases short and J 10 bases short, with 13 bases between.

The CDR3 coding sequence is TGCAGCGTAGGGGGCGTTATGAACACTGAAGCTTTCTTT. Translation gives CSVGGVMNTEAFF. The V gene is TRBV29-1, the J gene TRBJ1-1; 7 bases fit TRBD1. The CDR3 has 13 amino acids. In germline, CDR1 is SQVTM, CDR2 ANQGSEA. Trimming at V came to 6 bases and at J to 0 bases, leaving 4 bases not matched to a gene.

A few counts support this clonotype. The DNA of the CDR3 is TGCAGTGCTGCACAGAGAAGCACAGATACGCAGTATTTT. Translated: CSAAQRSTDTQYF. The chain recombines TRBV20-1 with TRBJ2-3; no definite D call. This CDR3 comprises 13 residues. Germline lookup yields CDR1 DFQATT and CDR2 SNEGSKA (reference sequence). Deletions cut 5 bases from V and 0 bases from J, with 9 bases between.

The CDR3 loop is CAISESETYNEQFF. For the CDR3, the DNA is TGTGCCATCAGTGAGTCTGAAACCTACAATGAGCAGTTCTTC. J is TRBJ2-1 and V is TRBV10-3; no reliable D call. The CDR3 contains 14 residues. Germline lookup yields CDR1 ENHRY and CDR2 SYGVKD. The V end was cut by 0 bases, the J end by 2 bases, with 5 bases between.

This clonotype was counted a few times. The rearrangement links TRBV12-3 or TRBV12-4 to TRBJ2-3; TRBD1 matches 9 bases. J gave up 13 bases and V 6 bases, and 11 bases lay outside the gene matches. The CDR3 has 13 residues. The CDR3 DNA reads TGTGCCAGCAGGCGTCAACAGGGGGCTCGGGAGTATTTT. Translated, it gives CASRRQQGAREYF.

This clonotype was observed many times. This chain links TRBV7-9 with TRBJ1-2, with a possible D match to TRBD1 (6 bases). This CDR3 is built from 12 residues. CDR1 is SEHNR, CDR2 FQNEAQ, per germline (reference sequence). V lost 4 bases, J lost 4 bases, and 7 bases lay in between. DNA for the CDR3: TGTGCCAGCAGCTGGGACACCTATGGCTACACCTTC. This translates into CASSWDTYGYTF. Using reference TRBV7-9 and TRBJ1-2 for the parts outside the CDR3, the full variable domain is DTGVSQNPRHKITKRGQNVTFRCDPISEHNRLYWYRQTLGQGPEFLTYFQNEAQLEKSRLLSDRFSAERPKGSFSTLEIQRTEQGDSAMYLCASSWDTYGYTFGSGTRLTVV.

This clonotype was picked up a small number of times. CDR3 amino acids: CASSQHPGLRSYEQYF. Written as DNA, the CDR3 is TGTGCCAGCAGCCAGCACCCGGGACTACGCTCCTACGAGCAGTACTTC. V and J are TRBV4-2 and TRBJ2-7; 7 positions match TRBD2. This CDR3 region has 16 residues. Germline CDR1 is LGHNA and CDR2 is YNFKEQ. After removal of 3 bases from V and 0 bases from J, the junction contained 8 bases not matched to a gene.

This clonotype was detected many times. The chain carries TRBV14 and TRBJ2-2; D may be TRBD2 (6 bases). V lost 3 bases and J lost 0, with 11 bases in between. Looked up from germline, CDR1 is SGHDN and CDR2 is FVKESK. This CDR3 has 16 amino acids. CDR3 DNA sequence: TGTGCCAGCAGCCACCGGACGGGAGCGAACACCGGGGAGCTGTTTTTT. Translating gives CASSHRTGANTGELFF.

This clonotype has a handful of counts. This sequence joins TRBV6-5 and TRBJ2-6; possibly TRBD2 for D (5 bases). Looked up from germline, CDR1 is MNHEY and CDR2 is SVGAGI. This CDR3 spans 17 amino acids. With 3 bases removed from V and 0 bases from J, the gap between germline ends came to 12 bases. The DNA of the CDR3 is TGTGCCAGCAGTTATTATGGACGGGGCTCTGGGGCCAACGTCCTGACTTTC. It yields the protein CASSYYGRGSGANVLTF.

The chain links TRBV4-3 to TRBJ1-1; no clear D gene. V lost 0 bases and J 0 bases, leaving 8 bases between the germline ends. Germline V gene lookup returns CDR1 LGHNA and CDR2 YSLEER. CDR3 length: 15 residues. The CDR3 region has the DNA TGCGCCAGCAGCCAAGAGGGTTCCCTGAACACTGAAGCTTTCTTT. This translates into CASSQEGSLNTEAFF.

This clonotype was detected many times. The chain has TRBV12-3 or TRBV12-4 and TRBJ1-1; 10 nucleotides match TRBD1. V was pared by 3 bases and J by 5 bases, with 21 bases of the junction left unmatched. The CDR3 extends over 20 amino acids. The CDR3 coding sequence is TGTGCCAGCAGTTTGCAAGGTAACGACAGGGGGCGATCGGAGGGGACTGAAGCTTTCTTT. This translates into CASSLQGNDRGRSEGTEAFF.

This clonotype was seen a handful of times. The chain uses TRBV12-3 or TRBV12-4 and TRBJ2-7; D gene unclear. The ends were cut back, 1 base at V and 5 bases at J, with 9 bases in the middle. The CDR3 has 13 amino acids. The CDR3 loop reads CASSLGRYHEQYF. CDR3 sequence (DNA): TGTGCCAGCAGTTTAGGCCGGTACCACGAGCAGTACTTC.

This clonotype occurred a few times. This chain links TRBV20-1 with TRBJ2-7, with a tentative D call TRBD2 (6 bases). The V gene's germline CDR1 is DFQATT and CDR2 SNEGSKA (reference sequence). The CDR3 runs to 14 residues. Trimming stripped 3 bases from V and 0 bases from J, with 12 bases between. CDR3 loop: CSARWDGSSYEQYF. The CDR3 nucleotides read TGCAGTGCTAGGTGGGACGGGAGCTCCTACGAGCAGTACTTC.

This clonotype was recorded a few times. This chain links TRBV7-6 with TRBJ1-3; D is unclear. Germline lookup yields CDR1 SGHVS and CDR2 FNYEAQ. The CDR3 contains 15 residues. Trimming took 2 bases from V and 0 from J, leaving 8 bases between them. In DNA form, the CDR3 reads TGTGCCAGCAGCTTAATGTCGGTCTCTGGAAACACCATATATTTT. Translated, it gives CASSLMSVSGNTIYF.

The chain couples TRBV20-1 to TRBJ1-1, with 7 bases that match TRBD1. V lost 1 base, J lost 1 base, and 12 bases stayed unmatched. The germline CDR1 and CDR2 sequences are DFQATT and SNEGSKA (reference sequence). This CDR3 has 17 amino acids. This CDR3 is CSARAVKGAGENTEAFF. Here the CDR3 DNA reads TGCAGTGCTAGAGCAGTTAAGGGGGCCGGAGAGAACACTGAAGCTTTCTTT.

This clonotype turned up a few times. The chain combines TRBV21-1 with TRBJ2-3; the D segment call TRBD1 is taken from the table without a DNA check. TRBV21-1 is noted as a pseudogene. There are 18 residues in the CDR3. CDR3 in amino acids: CASSKGGYQTASTDTQYF. The CDR3 nucleotides read TGTGCCAGCAGCAAAGGGGGCTACCAGACAGCTAGCACAGATACGCAGTATTTT.

There are a few counts of this clonotype. This chain joins TRBV6-5 and TRBJ2-7; D not certain. Germline V lookup: CDR1 MNHEY, CDR2 SVGAGI. Between the trimmed V and J ends, which lost 0 bases and 4 bases, there was a span of 16 bases. This CDR3 has 16 residues. Here the CDR3 DNA reads TGTGCCAGCAGTTACTCGAGTCTGCCAAGCAAGTACGAGCAGTACTTC. Its translation: CASSYSSLPSKYEQYF.

This chain uses TRBV28 with TRBJ1-5, with D possibly TRBD1 on 5 matching bases. V was trimmed by 4 bases and J by 4 bases, leaving 29 bases between them. Germline V lookup: CDR1 MDHEN, CDR2 SYDVKM. This CDR3 is 20 amino acids long. CDR3 sequence reads: CASSYEIENRRQEGNQPQHF. The CDR3 nucleotides are TGTGCCAGCAGTTATGAAATAGAAAATCGGAGGCAAGAGGGGAATCAGCCCCAGCATTTT.